What follows is one TCR beta chain and its context. Germline V gives CDR1 KGHSH, CDR2 LQKENI. This CDR3 region has 16 residues. After removal of 2 bases from V and 5 bases from J, the junction contained 8 bases not matched to a gene. The sample originates from a study of T cell changes during pregnancy in multiple sclerosis. Using immunoSEQ multiplex PCR, the repertoire was profiled, and TCRdb retains in-frame clones only, with some absent. The sample has fewer than 140,000 clones, 85% to 95% seen once. The V call is TRBV18, the J call TRBJ2-5, with 10 nucleotides matching TRBD2. The sequence was collected from a female donor with multiple sclerosis, enrolled in a pregnancy study. Sample: peripheral blood, taken after pregnancy. CDR3 sequence: CASSPLLAGDRETQYF. The CDR3 DNA follows: TGTGCCAGCTCACCATTGCTAGCGGGAGATCGGGAGACCCAGTACTTC.